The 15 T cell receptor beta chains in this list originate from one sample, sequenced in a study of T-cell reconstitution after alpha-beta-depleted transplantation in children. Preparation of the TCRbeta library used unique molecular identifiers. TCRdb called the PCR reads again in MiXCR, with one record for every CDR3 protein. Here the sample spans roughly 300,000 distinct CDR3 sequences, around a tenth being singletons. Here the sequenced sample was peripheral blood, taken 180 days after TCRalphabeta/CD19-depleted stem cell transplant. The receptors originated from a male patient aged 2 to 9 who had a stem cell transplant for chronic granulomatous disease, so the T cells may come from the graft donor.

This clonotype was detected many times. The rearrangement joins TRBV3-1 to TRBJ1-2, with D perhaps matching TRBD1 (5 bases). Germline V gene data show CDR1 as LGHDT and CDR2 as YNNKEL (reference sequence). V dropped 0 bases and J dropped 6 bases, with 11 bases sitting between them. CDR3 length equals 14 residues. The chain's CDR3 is CASSQEPGRDGYTF. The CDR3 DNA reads TGTGCCAGCAGCCAAGAGCCAGGGAGGGATGGCTACACCTTC.

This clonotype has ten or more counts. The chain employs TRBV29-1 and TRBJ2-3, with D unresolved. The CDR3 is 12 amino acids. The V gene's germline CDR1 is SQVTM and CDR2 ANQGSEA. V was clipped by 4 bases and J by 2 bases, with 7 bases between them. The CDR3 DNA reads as TGCAGCGTTGGGAGACACACAGATACGCAGTATTTT. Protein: CSVGRHTDTQYF.

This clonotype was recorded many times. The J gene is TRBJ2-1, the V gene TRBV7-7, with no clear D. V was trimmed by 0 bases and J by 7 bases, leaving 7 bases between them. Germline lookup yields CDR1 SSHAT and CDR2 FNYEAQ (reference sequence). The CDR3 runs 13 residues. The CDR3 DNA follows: TGTGCCAGCAGCTTAGCGTACGTGAATGAGCAGTTCTTC. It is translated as CASSLAYVNEQFF.

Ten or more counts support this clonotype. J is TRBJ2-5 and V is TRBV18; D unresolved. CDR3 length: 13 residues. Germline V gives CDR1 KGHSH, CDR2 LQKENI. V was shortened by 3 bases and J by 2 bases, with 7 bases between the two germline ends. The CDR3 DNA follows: TGTGCCAGCTCACCGAGGACGCAAGAGACCCAGTACTTC. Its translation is CASSPRTQETQYF.

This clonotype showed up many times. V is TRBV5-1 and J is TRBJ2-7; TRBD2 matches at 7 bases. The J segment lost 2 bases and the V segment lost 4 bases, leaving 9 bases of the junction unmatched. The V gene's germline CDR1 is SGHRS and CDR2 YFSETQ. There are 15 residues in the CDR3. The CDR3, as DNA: TGCGCCAGCAGCCGAGTCGCGGGGGACCCCTACGAGCAGTACTTC. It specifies CASSRVAGDPYEQYF. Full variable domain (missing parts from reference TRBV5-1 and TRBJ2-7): KAGVTQTPRYLIKTRGQQVTLSCSPISGHRSVSWYQQTPGQGLQFLFEYFSETQRNKGNFPGRFSGRQFSNSRSEMNVSTLELGDSALYLCASSRVAGDPYEQYFGPGTRLTVT.

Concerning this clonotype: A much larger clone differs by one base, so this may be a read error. CDR3 DNA sequence: TGTGCCAGCACCCAAGGAGGGGTTCAGCCCCAGCATTTT. It yields the protein CASTQGGVQPQHF. The V gene is TRBV7-2, the J gene TRBJ1-5; D might be TRBD1 (5 bases). The CDR3 contains 13 residues. Germline CDR1 and CDR2: SGHTA and FQGNSA. V was cut by 7 bases and J by 6 bases, with 13 bases left in between.

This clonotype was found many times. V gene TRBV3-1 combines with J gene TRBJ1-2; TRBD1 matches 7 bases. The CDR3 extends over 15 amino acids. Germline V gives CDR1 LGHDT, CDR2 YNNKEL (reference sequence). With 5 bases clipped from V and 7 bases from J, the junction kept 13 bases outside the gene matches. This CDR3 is CASSARNRGAGGYTF. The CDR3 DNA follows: TGTGCCAGCAGCGCGCGAAACAGGGGCGCGGGTGGCTACACCTTC. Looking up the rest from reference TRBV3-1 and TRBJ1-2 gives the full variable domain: DTAVSQTPKYLVTQMGNDKSIKCEQNLGHDTMYWYKQDSKKFLKIMFSYNNKELIINETVPNRFSPKSPDKAHLNLHINSLELGDSAVYFCASSARNRGAGGYTFGSGTRLTVV.

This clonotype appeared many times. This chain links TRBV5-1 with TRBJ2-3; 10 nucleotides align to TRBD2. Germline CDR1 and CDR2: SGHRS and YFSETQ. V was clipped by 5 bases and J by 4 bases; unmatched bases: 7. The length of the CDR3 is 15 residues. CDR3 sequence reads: CASSYSSGSPDTQYF. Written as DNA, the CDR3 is TGCGCCAGCAGTTATTCTAGCGGGAGCCCAGATACGCAGTATTTT. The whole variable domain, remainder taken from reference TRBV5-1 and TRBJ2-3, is KAGVTQTPRYLIKTRGQQVTLSCSPISGHRSVSWYQQTPGQGLQFLFEYFSETQRNKGNFPGRFSGRQFSNSRSEMNVSTLELGDSALYLCASSYSSGSPDTQYFGPGTRLTVL.

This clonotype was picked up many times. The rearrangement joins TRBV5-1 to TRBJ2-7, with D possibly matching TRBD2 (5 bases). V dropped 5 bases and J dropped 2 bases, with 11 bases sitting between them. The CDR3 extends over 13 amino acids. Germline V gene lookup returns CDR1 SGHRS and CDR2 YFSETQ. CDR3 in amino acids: CASSPAGAYEQYF. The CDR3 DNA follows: TGCGCCAGCAGTCCCGCCGGGGCCTACGAGCAGTACTTC.

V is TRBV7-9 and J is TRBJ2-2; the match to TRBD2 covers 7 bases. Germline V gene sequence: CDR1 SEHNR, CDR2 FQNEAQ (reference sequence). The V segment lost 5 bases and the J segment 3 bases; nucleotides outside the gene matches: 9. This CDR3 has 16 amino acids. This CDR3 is CASSPRGREDTGELFF. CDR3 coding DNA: TGTGCCAGCAGCCCCCGGGGACGGGAGGACACCGGGGAGCTGTTTTTT.

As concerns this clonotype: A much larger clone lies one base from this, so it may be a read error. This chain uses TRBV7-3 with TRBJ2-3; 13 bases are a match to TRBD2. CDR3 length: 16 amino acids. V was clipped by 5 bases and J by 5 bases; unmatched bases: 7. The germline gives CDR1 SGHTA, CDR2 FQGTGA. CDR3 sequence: CASSQSGLAGEDTQYF. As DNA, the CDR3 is TGTGCCAGCAGCCAGTCTGGACTAGCGGGAGAAGATACGCAGTATTTT.

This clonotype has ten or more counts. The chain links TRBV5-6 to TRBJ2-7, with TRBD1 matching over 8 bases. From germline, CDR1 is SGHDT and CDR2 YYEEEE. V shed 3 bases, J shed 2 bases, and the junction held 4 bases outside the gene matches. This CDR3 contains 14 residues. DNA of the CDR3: TGTGCCAGCAGCTACGGGACAGGTCCCTACGAGCAGTACTTC. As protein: CASSYGTGPYEQYF.

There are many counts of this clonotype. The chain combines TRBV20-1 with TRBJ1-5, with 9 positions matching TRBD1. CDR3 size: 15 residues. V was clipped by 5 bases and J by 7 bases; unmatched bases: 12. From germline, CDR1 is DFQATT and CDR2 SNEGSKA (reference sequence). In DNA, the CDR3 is TGCAGTGCTCGAAAGGGGACAGACAGGGGGCAGCCCCAGCATTTT. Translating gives CSARKGTDRGQPQHF.

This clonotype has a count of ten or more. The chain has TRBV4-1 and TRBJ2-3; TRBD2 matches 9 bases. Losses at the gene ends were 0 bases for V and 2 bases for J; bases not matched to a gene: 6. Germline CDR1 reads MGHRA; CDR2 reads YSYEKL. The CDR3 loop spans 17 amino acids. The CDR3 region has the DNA TGCGCCAGCAGCCAAGATCCCGAGCGGGAGGCCACAGATACGCAGTATTTT. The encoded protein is CASSQDPEREATDTQYF.

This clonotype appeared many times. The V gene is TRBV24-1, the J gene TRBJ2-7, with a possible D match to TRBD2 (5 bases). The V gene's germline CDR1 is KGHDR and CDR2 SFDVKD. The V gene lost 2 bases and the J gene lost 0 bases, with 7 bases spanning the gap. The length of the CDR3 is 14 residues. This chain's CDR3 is CATSDSGSSYEQYF. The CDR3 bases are TGTGCCACCAGTGATTCTGGGAGCTCCTACGAGCAGTACTTC.